This note documents a single T cell receptor (beta chain) sequence. Trimming at V came to 1 base and at J to 5 bases, leaving 0 bases not matched to a gene. This CDR3 spans 14 amino acids. Germline-derived CDR1 and CDR2 are KGHSH and LQKENI. A single record per CDR3 protein comes from TCRdb applying MiXCR to the RT-PCR reads. The data show hundreds of thousands of distinct CDR3 sequences, with approximately 15% seen just once and 3.6% held by the top ten. Sequencing used memory CD4+ T cells from blood. This clonotype originated in a female donor in good health, serving as a healthy control. The chain combines TRBV18 with TRBJ2-1; TRBD2 matches at 9 bases. CDR3 DNA: TGTGCCAGCTCACCACTAGCGGGAGACAATGAGCAGTTCTTC. It is translated as CASSPLAGDNEQFF.